The rows below give T cell receptor beta chains drawn from one sample of a study of T cells in Graves' hyperthyroidism and ophthalmopathy. MiXCR, applied by TCRdb to the multiplex PCR reads, yields one record per CDR3 protein. This repertoire shows 400,000 or so distinct CDR3 sequences, 13% to 15% found once; its top ten account for roughly 19%. The sample comprised blood. All receptors come from a woman aged 60-75 years with Graves' ophthalmopathy. The CDR3 runs from the conserved cysteine through the conserved F or W. The order of the fields is D gene, J gene, clone size, V gene, CDR3 protein, CDR3 DNA. The D gene is left open where the match is weak. The listing skips clone size in some rows; elsewhere it reads once, few, many or a size class.

>TRBD2|TRBJ2-7|many|TRBV30
CAWGLAGVYEQYF
TGTGCCTGGGGACTAGCGGGAGTCTACGAGCAGTACTTC
>.|TRBJ2-1|many|TRBV20-1
CSVGDSGGSSYNEQFF
TGCAGTGTAGGGGACTCGGGCGGCAGCTCCTACAATGAGCAGTTCTTC
>.|TRBJ2-2|few|TRBV6-1
CASSETSDRGNTGELFF
TGTGCCAGCAGTGAAACTAGCGACAGGGGAAACACCGGGGAGCTGTTTTTT
>TRBD2|TRBJ2-7|.|TRBV5-1
CASSPRGAGAYEQYF
TGCGCCAGCAGCCCCCGGGGAGCGGGGGCCTACGAGCAGTACTTC
>TRBD1|TRBJ1-5|.|TRBV5-1
CASSDGTAPNQPQHF
TGCGCCAGCAGCGACGGGACAGCTCCAAATCAGCCCCAGCATTTT
>.|TRBJ2-5|.|TRBV20-1
CSAPWAGQETQYF
TGCAGTGCGCCTTGGGCGGGACAAGAGACCCAGTACTTC
>.|TRBJ2-1|.|TRBV7-9
CASSLQRAVEQFF
TGTGCCAGCAGTCTCCAAAGAGCGGTAGAGCAGTTCTTC
>.|TRBJ2-7|few|TRBV6-1
CASSPGRDYEQYF
TGTGCCAGCAGTCCGGGGAGAGACTACGAGCAGTACTTC
>.|TRBJ2-1|few|TRBV29-1
CSVQNYNEQFF
TGCAGCGTTCAGAATTACAATGAGCAGTTCTTC
>.|TRBJ2-5|few|TRBV28
CASSSQKAETQYF
TGTGCCAGCAGTTCTCAAAAGGCGGAGACCCAGTACTTC
>.|TRBJ1-4|few|TRBV19
CATNGAGRHEKLFF
TGTGCCACCAACGGGGCAGGGCGGCATGAAAAACTGTTTTTT
>.|TRBJ2-7|.|TRBV10-1
CASSAGTGSSYEQYF
TGCGCCAGCAGTGCCGGGACGGGAAGCTCCTACGAGCAGTACTTC
>.|TRBJ2-1|.|TRBV14
CASSQPGTHSYNEQFF
TGTGCCAGCAGCCAGCCCGGGACTCACTCCTACAATGAGCAGTTCTTC
>.|TRBJ1-5|few|TRBV29-1
CSVTSGEPNSNQPQHF
TGCAGCGTTACCTCGGGGGAGCCTAATAGCAATCAGCCCCAGCATTTT
>.|TRBJ2-2|.|TRBV12-3/TRBV12-4
CASTLRDPGELFF
TGTGCCAGCACCCTCCGGGACCCGGGGGAGCTGTTTTTT
>.|TRBJ2-5|many|TRBV24-1
CATSDSTAAEGQETQYF
TGTGCCACCAGTGATTCGACCGCGGCCGAGGGCCAAGAGACCCAGTACTTC
>TRBD1|TRBJ1-5|many|TRBV20-1
CSADGQGSQPQHF
TGCAGTGCGGACGGACAGGGCAGTCAGCCCCAGCATTTT
>.|TRBJ2-3|few|TRBV9
CASSVEGGRTDTQYF
TGTGCCAGCAGCGTAGAAGGGGGGCGCACAGATACGCAGTATTTT
>.|TRBJ1-2|many|TRBV6-1
CASSALGGVYGYTF
TGTGCCAGCAGTGCACTCGGGGGAGTCTATGGCTACACCTTC
>.|TRBJ2-5|many|TRBV9
CASSTGWETQYF
TGTGCCTCCAGCACAGGGTGGGAGACCCAGTACTTC
>.|TRBJ2-5|many|TRBV7-8
CATTGGAQETQYF
TGTGCCACCACTGGAGGGGCGCAAGAGACCCAGTACTTC
>TRBD2|TRBJ2-5|many|TRBV3-1
CASSNGLAQETQYF
TGTGCCAGCAGCAATGGACTAGCGCAGGAGACCCAGTACTTC
>.|TRBJ2-1|once|TRBV15
CATSRFGGQSNEQFF
TGTGCCACCAGCAGATTCGGGGGACAGTCCAATGAGCAGTTCTTC
>TRBD2|TRBJ2-7|.|TRBV20-1
CSARDAGGRSYEQYF
TGCAGTGCTAGAGATGCGGGAGGTCGCTCCTACGAGCAGTACTTC
>.|TRBJ2-3|few|TRBV24-1
CATSDPVGGSSTDTQYF
TGTGCCACCAGTGATCCGGTGGGCGGTTCTAGCACAGATACGCAGTATTTT
>.|TRBJ2-1|.|TRBV27
CASSLYPSYSSYNEQFF
TGTGCCAGCAGTTTATATCCCAGTTATAGCTCCTACAATGAGCAGTTCTTC
>TRBD1|TRBJ2-7|many|TRBV3-1
CASSQDGTGVYEQYF
TGTGCCAGCAGCCAAGATGGGACAGGGGTCTACGAGCAGTACTTC
>.|TRBJ2-3|.|TRBV20-1
CSAALGGYTDTQYF
TGCAGTGCGGCGCTAGGGGGATACACAGATACGCAGTATTTT
>TRBD2|TRBJ2-1|many|TRBV5-1
CASSLDEGGYNEQFF
TGCGCCAGCAGCTTGGATGAGGGAGGGTACAATGAGCAGTTCTTC
>TRBD1|TRBJ2-1|many|TRBV7-2
CASNFRRTGVVDEQFF
TGTGCCAGCAACTTCCGGAGGACAGGGGTAGTTGATGAGCAGTTCTTC
>.|TRBJ2-7|many|TRBV6-1
CASTPREFHEQYF
TGTGCCAGCACCCCTCGGGAGTTCCACGAGCAGTACTTC
>.|TRBJ2-1|many|TRBV11-2
CASSPGGAHNEQFF
TGTGCCAGCAGCCCTGGCGGGGCGCACAATGAGCAGTTCTTC
>.|TRBJ2-3|.|TRBV24-1
CATPSTGPTDTQYF
TGTGCCACCCCCTCGACAGGTCCCACAGATACGCAGTATTTT
>TRBD1|TRBJ1-3|many|TRBV3-1
CASSQKGQAGNTIYF
TGTGCCAGCAGCCAAAAAGGACAGGCTGGAAACACCATATATTTT
>.|TRBJ2-1|few|TRBV2
CASSEFGAAAEQFF
TGTGCCAGCAGTGAGTTCGGAGCGGCCGCTGAGCAGTTCTTC
>.|TRBJ1-5|.|TRBV19
CASRDSMYSNQPQHF
TGTGCCAGTAGGGACAGCATGTATAGCAATCAGCCCCAGCATTTT
>.|TRBJ1-5|once|TRBV6-1
CASSPGTARNQPQHF
TGTGCCAGCAGTCCCGGGACGGCCCGTAATCAGCCCCAGCATTTT
>TRBD2|TRBJ2-1|few|TRBV4-1
CASSPQAGRDLNEQFF
TGCGCCAGCAGCCCCCAAGCGGGAAGGGATTTAAATGAGCAGTTCTTC
>.|TRBJ1-1|.|TRBV6-1
CASSEAFRGPEAFF
TGTGCCAGCAGTGAAGCGTTTCGAGGGCCTGAAGCTTTCTTT
>TRBD1|TRBJ1-4|.|TRBV28
CASRGTGGGEKLFF
TGTGCCAGCAGGGGGACAGGGGGCGGTGAAAAACTGTTTTTT
>.|TRBJ2-7|many|TRBV3-1
CASSQLRDSYEQYF
TGTGCCAGCAGCCAACTCCGGGACTCCTACGAGCAGTACTTC
>TRBD2|TRBJ2-5|few|TRBV3-1
CASSQEGEREGPQETQYF
TGTGCCAGCAGCCAAGAAGGGGAGCGGGAGGGCCCCCAAGAGACCCAGTACTTC
>TRBD2|TRBJ2-7|many|TRBV20-1
CSAGIAGGPAGYEQYF
TGCAGTGCTGGAATAGCGGGAGGGCCGGCAGGTTACGAGCAGTACTTC
>TRBD1|TRBJ2-1|.|TRBV7-2
CASSLMVEQGLNEQFF
TGTGCCAGCAGCTTAATGGTGGAACAGGGGCTAAATGAGCAGTTCTTC
>.|TRBJ2-1|many|TRBV30
CAWSRDTYNEQFF
TGTGCCTGGAGCCGGGACACATACAATGAGCAGTTCTTC
>.|TRBJ2-5|many|TRBV28
CASSPGDTKRVETQYF
TGTGCCAGCAGTCCAGGGGACACCAAGAGGGTGGAGACCCAGTACTTC
>TRBD2|TRBJ2-1|once|TRBV7-3
CASSLSRLAGNEQFF
TGTGCCAGCAGCTTAAGTCGACTAGCAGGCAATGAGCAGTTCTTC
>.|TRBJ1-5|.|TRBV7-9
CASSLNGYQPQHF
TGTGCCAGCAGCTTAAACGGTTATCAGCCCCAGCATTTT
>.|TRBJ2-5|many|TRBV18
CASSPDRRETQYF
TGTGCCAGCTCACCTGACCGTCGAGAGACCCAGTACTTC
>.|TRBJ2-2|many|TRBV27
CASSLYAPSTGELFF
TGTGCCAGCAGTTTATACGCGCCTAGCACCGGGGAGCTGTTTTTT